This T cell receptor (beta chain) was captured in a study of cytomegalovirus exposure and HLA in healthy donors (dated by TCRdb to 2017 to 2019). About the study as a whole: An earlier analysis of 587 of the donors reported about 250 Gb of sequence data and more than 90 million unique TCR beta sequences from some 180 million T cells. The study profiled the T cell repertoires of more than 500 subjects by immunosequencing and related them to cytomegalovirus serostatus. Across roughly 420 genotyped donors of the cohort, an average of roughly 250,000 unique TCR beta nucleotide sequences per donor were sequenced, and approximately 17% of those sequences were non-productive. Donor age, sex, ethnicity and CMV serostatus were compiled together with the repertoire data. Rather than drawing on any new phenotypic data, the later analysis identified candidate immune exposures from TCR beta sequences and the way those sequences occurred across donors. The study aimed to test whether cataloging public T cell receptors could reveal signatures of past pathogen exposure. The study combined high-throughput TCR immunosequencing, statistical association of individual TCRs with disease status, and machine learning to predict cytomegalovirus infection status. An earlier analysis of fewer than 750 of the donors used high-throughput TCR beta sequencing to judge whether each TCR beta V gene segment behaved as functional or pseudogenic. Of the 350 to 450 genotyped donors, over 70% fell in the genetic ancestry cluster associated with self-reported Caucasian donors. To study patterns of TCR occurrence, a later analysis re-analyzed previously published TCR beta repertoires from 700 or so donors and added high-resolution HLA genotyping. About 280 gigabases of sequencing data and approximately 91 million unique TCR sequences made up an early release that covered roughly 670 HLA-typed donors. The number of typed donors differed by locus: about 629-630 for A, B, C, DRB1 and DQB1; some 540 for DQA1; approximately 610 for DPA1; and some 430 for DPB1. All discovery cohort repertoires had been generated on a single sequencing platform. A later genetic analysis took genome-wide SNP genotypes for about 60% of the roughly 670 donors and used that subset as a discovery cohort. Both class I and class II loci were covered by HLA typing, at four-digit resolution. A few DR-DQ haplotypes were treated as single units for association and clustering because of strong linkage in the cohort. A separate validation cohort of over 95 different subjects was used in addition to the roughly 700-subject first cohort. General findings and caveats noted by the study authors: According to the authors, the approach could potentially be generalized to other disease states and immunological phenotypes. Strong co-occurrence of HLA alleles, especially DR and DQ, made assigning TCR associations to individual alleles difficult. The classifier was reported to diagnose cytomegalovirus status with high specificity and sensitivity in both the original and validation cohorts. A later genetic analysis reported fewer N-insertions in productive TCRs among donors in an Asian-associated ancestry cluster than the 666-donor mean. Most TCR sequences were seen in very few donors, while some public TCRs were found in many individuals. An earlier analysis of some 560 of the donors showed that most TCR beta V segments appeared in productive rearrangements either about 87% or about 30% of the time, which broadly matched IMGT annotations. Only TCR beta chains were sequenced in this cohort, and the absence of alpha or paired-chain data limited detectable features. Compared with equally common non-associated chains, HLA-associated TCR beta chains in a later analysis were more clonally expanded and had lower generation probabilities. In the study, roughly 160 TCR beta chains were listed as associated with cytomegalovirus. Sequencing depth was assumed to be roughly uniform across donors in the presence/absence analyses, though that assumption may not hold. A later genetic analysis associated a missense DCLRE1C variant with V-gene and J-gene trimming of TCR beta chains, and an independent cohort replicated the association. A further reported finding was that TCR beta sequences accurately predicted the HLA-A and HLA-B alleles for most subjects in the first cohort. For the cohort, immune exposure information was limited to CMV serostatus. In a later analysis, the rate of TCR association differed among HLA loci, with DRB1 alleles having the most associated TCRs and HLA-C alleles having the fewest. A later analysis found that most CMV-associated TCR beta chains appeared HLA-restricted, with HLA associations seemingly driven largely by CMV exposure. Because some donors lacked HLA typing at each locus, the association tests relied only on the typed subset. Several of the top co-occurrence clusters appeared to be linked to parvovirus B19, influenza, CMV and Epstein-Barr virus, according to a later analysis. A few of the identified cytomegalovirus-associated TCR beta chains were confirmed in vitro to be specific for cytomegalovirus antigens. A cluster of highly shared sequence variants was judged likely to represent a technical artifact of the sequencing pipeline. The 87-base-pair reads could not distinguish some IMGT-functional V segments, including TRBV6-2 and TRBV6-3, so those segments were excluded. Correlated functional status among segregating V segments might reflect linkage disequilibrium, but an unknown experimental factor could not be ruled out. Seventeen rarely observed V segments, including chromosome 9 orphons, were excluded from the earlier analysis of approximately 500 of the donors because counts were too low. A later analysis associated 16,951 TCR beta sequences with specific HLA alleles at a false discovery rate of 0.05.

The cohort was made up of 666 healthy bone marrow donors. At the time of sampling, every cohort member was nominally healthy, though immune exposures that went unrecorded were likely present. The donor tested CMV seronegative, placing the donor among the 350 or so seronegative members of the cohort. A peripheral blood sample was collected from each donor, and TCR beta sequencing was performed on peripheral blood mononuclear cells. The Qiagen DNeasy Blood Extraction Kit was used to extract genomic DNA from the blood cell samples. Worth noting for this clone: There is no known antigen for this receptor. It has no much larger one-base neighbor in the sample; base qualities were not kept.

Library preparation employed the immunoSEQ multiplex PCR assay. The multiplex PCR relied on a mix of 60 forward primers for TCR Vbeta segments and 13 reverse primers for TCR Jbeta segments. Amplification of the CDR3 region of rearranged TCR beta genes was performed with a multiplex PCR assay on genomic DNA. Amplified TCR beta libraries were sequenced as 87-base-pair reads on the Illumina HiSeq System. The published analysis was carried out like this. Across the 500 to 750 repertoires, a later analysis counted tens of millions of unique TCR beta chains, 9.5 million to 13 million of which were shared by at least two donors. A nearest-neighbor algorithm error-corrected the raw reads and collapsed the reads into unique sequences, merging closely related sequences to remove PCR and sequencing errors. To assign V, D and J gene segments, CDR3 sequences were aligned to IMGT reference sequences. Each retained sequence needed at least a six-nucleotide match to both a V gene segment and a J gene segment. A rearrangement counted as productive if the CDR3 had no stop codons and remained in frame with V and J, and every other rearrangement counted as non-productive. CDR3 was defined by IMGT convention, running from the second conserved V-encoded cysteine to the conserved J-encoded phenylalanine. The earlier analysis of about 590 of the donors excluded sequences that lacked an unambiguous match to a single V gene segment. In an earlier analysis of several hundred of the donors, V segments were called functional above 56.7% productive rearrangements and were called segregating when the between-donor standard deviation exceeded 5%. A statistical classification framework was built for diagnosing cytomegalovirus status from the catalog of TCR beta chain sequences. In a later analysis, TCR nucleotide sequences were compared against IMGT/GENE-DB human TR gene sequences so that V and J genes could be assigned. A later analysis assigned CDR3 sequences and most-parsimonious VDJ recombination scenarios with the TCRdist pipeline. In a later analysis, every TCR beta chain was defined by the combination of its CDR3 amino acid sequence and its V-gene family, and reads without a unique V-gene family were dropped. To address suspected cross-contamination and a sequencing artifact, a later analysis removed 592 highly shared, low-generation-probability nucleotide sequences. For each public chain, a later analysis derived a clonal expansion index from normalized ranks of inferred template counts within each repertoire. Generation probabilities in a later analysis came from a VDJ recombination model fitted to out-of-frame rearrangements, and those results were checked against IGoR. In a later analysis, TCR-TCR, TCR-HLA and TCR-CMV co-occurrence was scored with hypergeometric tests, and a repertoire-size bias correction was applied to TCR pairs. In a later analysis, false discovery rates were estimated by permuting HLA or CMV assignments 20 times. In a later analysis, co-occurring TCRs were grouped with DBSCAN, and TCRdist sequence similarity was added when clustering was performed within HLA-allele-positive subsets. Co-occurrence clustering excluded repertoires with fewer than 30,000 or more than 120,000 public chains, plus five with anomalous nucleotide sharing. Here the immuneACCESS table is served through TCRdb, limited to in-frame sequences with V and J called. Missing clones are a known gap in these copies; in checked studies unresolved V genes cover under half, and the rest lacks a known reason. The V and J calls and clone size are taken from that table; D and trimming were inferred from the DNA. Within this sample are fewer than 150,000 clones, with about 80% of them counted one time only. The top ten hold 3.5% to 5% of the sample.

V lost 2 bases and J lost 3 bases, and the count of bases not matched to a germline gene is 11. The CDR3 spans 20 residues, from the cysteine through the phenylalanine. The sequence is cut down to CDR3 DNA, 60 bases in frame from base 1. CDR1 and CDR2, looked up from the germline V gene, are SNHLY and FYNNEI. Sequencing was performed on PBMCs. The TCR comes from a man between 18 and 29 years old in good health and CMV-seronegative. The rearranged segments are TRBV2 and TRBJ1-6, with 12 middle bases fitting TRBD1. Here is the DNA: TGTGCCAGCAGTGAAAAGGGGGGACAGGGGGCGGTGGTCTATAATTCACCCCTCCACTTT. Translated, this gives CASSEKGGQGAVVYNSPLHF.